Presented here are 4 T cell receptor beta chains from one specimen sequenced in a study of spatial heterogeneity in lung cancer. TCRdb called the 5' RACE reads again in MiXCR, with one record for every CDR3 protein. The sample has 60,000 to 65,000 distinct CDR3 sequences, around 8.4% seen once; the top ten hold around 15%. Stated time point: sample taken at primary tumor resection. Frozen PBMC, nontumor lung or tumor provided whole RNA, which was sequenced unsorted. The sample consisted of PBMCs, taken at surgery. The receptors were gathered from a female donor with early-stage non-small cell lung cancer.

This clonotype was counted at least ten times. The rearrangement uses TRBV4-1 and TRBJ1-6; TRBD1 aligns across 12 bases. Per germline, CDR1 MGHRA and CDR2 YSYEKL. The CDR3 spans 14 residues. V lost 1 base to trimming and J lost 13 bases; unmatched junction nucleotides: 2. CDR3 protein: CASSQGDRGRPLHF. The CDR3 DNA follows: TGCGCCAGCAGCCAAGGGGACAGGGGGCGTCCCCTCCACTTT.

This clonotype has at least ten counts. The chain couples TRBV21-1 to TRBJ1-1; the D segment call TRBD1 is taken from the table without a DNA check. TRBV21-1 is a recognized pseudogene. The CDR3 runs to 17 residues. The CDR3: CASSKEGGARMNTEAFF. CDR3 bases: TGTGCCAGCAGCAAAGAAGGGGGGGCGCGGATGAACACTGAAGCTTTCTTT.

The CDR3 here is CASSAGDQPQHF. The CDR3 DNA is TGTGCCAGCAGCGCCGGGGATCAGCCCCAGCATTTT. The chain recombines TRBV9 with TRBJ1-5, with D unresolved. The germline V gene has CDR1 SGDLS and CDR2 YYNGEE. This CDR3 is 12 amino acids long. The V gene lost 3 bases and the J gene lost 5 bases, with 6 bases spanning the gap.

This clonotype has more than one count but fewer than ten. This chain joins TRBV20-1 and TRBJ1-2; possible D gene TRBD1, 5 bases. V was clipped by 5 bases and J by 1 base, with 17 bases between them. CDR1 and CDR2 from the germline V gene are DFQATT and SNEGSKA (reference sequence). CDR3 length equals 15 residues. The CDR3 loop reads CSARPTGTINYGYTF. Here the CDR3 DNA reads TGCAGTGCTCGACCAACCGGGACCATTAACTATGGCTACACCTTC.